These T cell receptor beta chains were read from a single sample in a study of cytomegalovirus exposure and HLA in healthy donors. The table came from immunoSEQ multiplex PCR; TCRdb's copy has only in-frame clones and leaves some out. This sample yields around 70,000 clones, of which 72% are seen a single time; 4.9% belongs to the top ten. Sequencing was done on a sample of PBMCs. Receptors were obtained from a man aged 55 to 70 in good health and CMV-seropositive. Each CDR3 is given with its conserved first and last residue. Each record gives: clone size, J gene, V gene, D gene, CDR3 protein, CDR3 DNA. A D gene is named only where the DNA matches it firmly. Rows may omit the clone size; those that give it use once, few, many or a size class.

clone size: .
J gene: TRBJ2-3
V gene: TRBV29-1
D gene: TRBD2
CDR3 protein: CSASGYTDTQYF
CDR3 DNA: TGCAGCGCTAGCGGTTACACAGATACGCAGTATTTT

clone size: .
J gene: TRBJ2-5
V gene: TRBV7-9
D gene: .
CDR3 protein: CASSLALQGLETQYF
CDR3 DNA: TGTGCCAGCAGCTTAGCTCTGCAGGGGCTGGAGACCCAGTACTTC

clone size: .
J gene: TRBJ2-1
V gene: TRBV5-1
D gene: TRBD2
CDR3 protein: CASSHERRENNEQFF
CDR3 DNA: TGCGCCAGCAGCCACGAAAGGCGGGAGAACAATGAGCAGTTCTTC

clone size: .
J gene: TRBJ2-1
V gene: TRBV5-6
D gene: .
CDR3 protein: CASSLEGRGPYNEQFF
CDR3 DNA: TGTGCCAGCAGCTTGGAAGGGCGGGGGCCCTACAATGAGCAGTTCTTC

clone size: few
J gene: TRBJ2-7
V gene: TRBV5-5
D gene: .
CDR3 protein: CASSWDITPSYEQYF
CDR3 DNA: TGTGCCAGCAGCTGGGACATAACCCCCTCCTACGAGCAGTACTTC

clone size: .
J gene: TRBJ2-7
V gene: TRBV18
D gene: TRBD1
CDR3 protein: CASSPGQEIYEQYF
CDR3 DNA: TGTGCCAGCTCACCGGGACAGGAGATCTACGAGCAGTACTTC

clone size: .
J gene: TRBJ2-1
V gene: TRBV7-9
D gene: .
CDR3 protein: CASSLSSQDEQFF
CDR3 DNA: TGTGCCAGCAGCTTATCCAGCCAGGATGAGCAGTTCTTC

clone size: few
J gene: TRBJ2-3
V gene: TRBV5-1
D gene: TRBD1
CDR3 protein: CASGTGVSGTQYF
CDR3 DNA: TGCGCCAGTGGGACAGGGGTTAGTGGTACGCAGTATTTT

clone size: .
J gene: TRBJ2-1
V gene: TRBV7-9
D gene: .
CDR3 protein: CASSLANLGSAGTYNEQFF
CDR3 DNA: TGTGCCAGCAGCTTAGCGAATCTTGGATCGGCGGGAACCTACAATGAGCAGTTCTTC

clone size: .
J gene: TRBJ2-7
V gene: TRBV5-4
D gene: TRBD1
CDR3 protein: CASSYIPGQGSYEQYF
CDR3 DNA: TGTGCCAGCAGCTATATTCCGGGACAGGGATCCTACGAGCAGTACTTC

clone size: .
J gene: TRBJ1-1
V gene: TRBV29-1
D gene: .
CDR3 protein: CSIRGGTEAFF
CDR3 DNA: TGCAGCATACGCGGGGGGACTGAAGCTTTCTTT

clone size: .
J gene: TRBJ2-5
V gene: TRBV6-1
D gene: .
CDR3 protein: CASSDHGVETQYF
CDR3 DNA: TGTGCCAGCAGTGATCACGGGGTAGAGACCCAGTACTTC

clone size: .
J gene: TRBJ2-5
V gene: TRBV30
D gene: .
CDR3 protein: CAWSVQGQTQYF
CDR3 DNA: TGTGCCTGGAGTGTCCAGGGCCAGACCCAGTACTTC

clone size: .
J gene: TRBJ2-3
V gene: TRBV7-6
D gene: .
CDR3 protein: CASSHEGGITDTQYF
CDR3 DNA: TGTGCCAGCAGCCACGAGGGGGGGATCACAGATACGCAGTATTTT

clone size: .
J gene: TRBJ2-1
V gene: TRBV7-7
D gene: TRBD2
CDR3 protein: CASSPPGGLDNEQFF
CDR3 DNA: TGTGCTAGCAGCCCCCCGGGGGGACTTGACAATGAGCAGTTCTTC

clone size: few
J gene: TRBJ2-5
V gene: TRBV18
D gene: .
CDR3 protein: CASSPKTAHETQYF
CDR3 DNA: TGTGCCAGCTCACCTAAGACAGCTCACGAGACCCAGTACTTC

clone size: .
J gene: TRBJ1-6
V gene: TRBV7-8
D gene: .
CDR3 protein: CASSLQDSSNSPLHF
CDR3 DNA: TGTGCCAGCAGCCTGCAAGACAGTTCGAATTCACCCCTCCACTTT

clone size: once
J gene: TRBJ2-7
V gene: TRBV12-5
D gene: TRBD1
CDR3 protein: CASGLALWGTGSSEQYF
CDR3 DNA: TGTGCTAGTGGTTTAGCATTGTGGGGGACAGGGTCGAGCGAGCAGTACTTC

clone size: .
J gene: TRBJ1-6
V gene: TRBV5-1
D gene: TRBD1
CDR3 protein: CASSSRTGAYNSPLHF
CDR3 DNA: TGCGCCAGCAGTTCTAGGACAGGGGCATATAATTCACCCCTCCACTTT

clone size: .
J gene: TRBJ1-5
V gene: TRBV30
D gene: .
CDR3 protein: CAWSVGPGNQPQHF
CDR3 DNA: TGTGCCTGGAGTGTAGGTCCGGGGAATCAGCCCCAGCATTTT

clone size: many
J gene: TRBJ2-7
V gene: TRBV4-2
D gene: .
CDR3 protein: CASSQGSGGGGFTYEQYF
CDR3 DNA: TGTGCCAGCAGCCAAGGTTCAGGTGGCGGAGGCTTCACCTACGAGCAGTACTTC

clone size: .
J gene: TRBJ2-7
V gene: TRBV5-6
D gene: TRBD2
CDR3 protein: CASSGTSVEQYF
CDR3 DNA: TGTGCCAGCAGCGGGACTAGTGTCGAGCAGTACTTC

clone size: .
J gene: TRBJ2-7
V gene: TRBV4-2
D gene: TRBD2
CDR3 protein: CASSQELSSGGYEQYF
CDR3 DNA: TGTGCCAGCAGCCAAGAATTATCCAGCGGGGGTTACGAGCAGTACTTC

clone size: few
J gene: TRBJ2-2
V gene: TRBV18
D gene: TRBD1
CDR3 protein: CASSPLTGEELFF
CDR3 DNA: TGTGCCAGCTCACCACTGACAGGGGAGGAGCTGTTTTTT

clone size: .
J gene: TRBJ2-5
V gene: TRBV7-8
D gene: TRBD2
CDR3 protein: CASSLARTRQETQYF
CDR3 DNA: TGTGCCAGCAGCCTCGCCCGGACTAGACAAGAGACCCAGTACTTC

clone size: .
J gene: TRBJ1-2
V gene: TRBV5-1
D gene: TRBD1
CDR3 protein: CASSGTGDYGYTF
CDR3 DNA: TGCGCCAGCAGCGGTACAGGGGACTATGGCTACACCTTC

clone size: .
J gene: TRBJ2-1
V gene: TRBV28
D gene: TRBD2
CDR3 protein: CASSILAGDNEQFF
CDR3 DNA: TGTGCCAGCAGTATACTAGCGGGAGACAATGAGCAGTTCTTC

clone size: .
J gene: TRBJ2-3
V gene: TRBV7-2
D gene: .
CDR3 protein: CASSSGGTEVTDTQYF
CDR3 DNA: TGTGCCAGCAGCTCAGGGGGGACAGAGGTAACAGATACGCAGTATTTT

clone size: few
J gene: TRBJ1-6
V gene: TRBV10-3
D gene: TRBD1
CDR3 protein: CAISGGYSPLHF
CDR3 DNA: TGTGCCATCTCAGGGGGCTATTCACCCCTCCACTTT

clone size: .
J gene: TRBJ1-3
V gene: TRBV28
D gene: .
CDR3 protein: CASSLGGRVAGNTIYF
CDR3 DNA: TGTGCCAGCAGTTTAGGGGGCCGGGTTGCTGGAAACACCATATATTTT

clone size: .
J gene: TRBJ1-2
V gene: TRBV5-5
D gene: .
CDR3 protein: CASSLDFMGYGYTF
CDR3 DNA: TGTGCCAGCAGCTTGGACTTCATGGGCTATGGCTATACCTTC

clone size: .
J gene: TRBJ2-2
V gene: TRBV19
D gene: .
CDR3 protein: CASSQILLAVGTGELFF
CDR3 DNA: TGTGCCAGTAGCCAAATTCTACTAGCCGTAGGCACCGGGGAGCTGTTTTTT

clone size: .
J gene: TRBJ1-2
V gene: TRBV6-5
D gene: TRBD1
CDR3 protein: CASSSGGAYGYTF
CDR3 DNA: TGTGCCAGCAGTTCAGGGGGCGCATATGGCTACACCTTC

clone size: .
J gene: TRBJ2-7
V gene: TRBV15
D gene: TRBD1
CDR3 protein: CATSSRRLGQGQSGQYF
CDR3 DNA: TGTGCCACCAGCTCTCGCCGCCTGGGACAGGGGCAATCGGGGCAGTACTTC

clone size: once
J gene: TRBJ2-2
V gene: TRBV7-9
D gene: TRBD1
CDR3 protein: CASSSLQGDANTGELFF
CDR3 DNA: TGTGCCAGCAGCTCCTTACAGGGGGACGCGAACACCGGGGAGCTGTTTTTT

clone size: .
J gene: TRBJ1-1
V gene: TRBV6-9
D gene: .
CDR3 protein: CASSYNPGKEGQRNTEAFF
CDR3 DNA: TGTGCCAGCAGTTACAACCCCGGTAAGGAAGGACAGAGGAACACTGAAGCTTTCTTT

clone size: few
J gene: TRBJ2-7
V gene: TRBV28
D gene: .
CDR3 protein: CASTRIQTTYEQYF
CDR3 DNA: TGTGCCAGCACCCGGATACAGACGACCTACGAGCAGTACTTC

clone size: .
J gene: TRBJ2-7
V gene: TRBV2
D gene: TRBD2
CDR3 protein: CASTPRLAGTYEQYF
CDR3 DNA: TGTGCCAGCACTCCTCGCCTAGCGGGGACCTACGAGCAGTACTTC

clone size: .
J gene: TRBJ1-4
V gene: TRBV4-1
D gene: TRBD1
CDR3 protein: CASRLSGGAYEKLFF
CDR3 DNA: TGCGCCAGCAGATTATCAGGGGGCGCGTATGAAAAACTGTTTTTT

clone size: few
J gene: TRBJ2-2
V gene: TRBV28
D gene: TRBD1
CDR3 protein: CASKRTGTATGELFF
CDR3 DNA: TGTGCCAGCAAAAGGACAGGGACAGCCACCGGGGAGCTGTTTTTT

clone size: .
J gene: TRBJ2-7
V gene: TRBV28
D gene: TRBD1
CDR3 protein: CASSQMTGVSYEQYF
CDR3 DNA: TGTGCCAGCAGCCAAATGACAGGGGTCTCCTACGAGCAGTACTTC

clone size: few
J gene: TRBJ1-2
V gene: TRBV30
D gene: .
CDR3 protein: CAWSPGPNYGYTF
CDR3 DNA: TGTGCCTGGAGTCCAGGGCCTAACTATGGCTACACCTTC

clone size: .
J gene: TRBJ2-1
V gene: TRBV27
D gene: TRBD2
CDR3 protein: CASSPIAGEYNERFF
CDR3 DNA: TGTGCCAGCAGCCCCATAGCGGGAGAGTACAATGAGCGGTTCTTC

clone size: few
J gene: TRBJ2-1
V gene: TRBV4-2
D gene: .
CDR3 protein: CASSQGILGGSYNEQFF
CDR3 DNA: TGTGCCAGCAGCCAAGGAATCTTAGGGGGATCCTACAATGAGCAGTTCTTC

clone size: once
J gene: TRBJ2-5
V gene: TRBV5-1
D gene: .
CDR3 protein: CASSLETGIQETQYF
CDR3 DNA: TGCGCCAGCAGCTTGGAGACTGGAATACAAGAGACCCAGTACTTC

clone size: .
J gene: TRBJ1-2
V gene: TRBV10-3
D gene: TRBD1
CDR3 protein: CAITGQGAGGYTF
CDR3 DNA: TGTGCCATCACCGGACAGGGGGCCGGTGGCTACACCTTC